The present TCR beta chain was sequenced within a study of shared clonotypes between healthy human individuals. The donors, all of them Caucasian adults, lived in Nashville, Tennessee. Running of the assay took place at deep level. Only in-frame clones appear in the TCRdb table, and some are missing; sequencing was by immunoSEQ multiplex PCR. The sample records some 530,000 clones, roughly 80% being singletons. The clonotype was recovered from a woman aged 40 to 49 in good health. Some clones in this sample may be carry-over from other donors' samples. Sequencing used PBMCs.

The CDR3 region is CASSPRTENTEAFF. The CDR3, as DNA: TGTGCCAGTAGTCCGCGGACGGAAAACACTGAAGCTTTCTTT. The V call is TRBV19, the J call TRBJ1-1; D gene uncertain. V was shortened by 5 bases and J by 2 bases, with 12 bases between the two germline ends. This CDR3 has 14 amino acids. Germline V CDR1 and CDR2: LNHDA, SQIVND (reference sequence). The whole variable domain, filled in from reference TRBV19 and TRBJ1-1, reads DGGITQSPKYLFRKEGQNVTLSCEQNLNHDAMYWYRQDPGQGLRLIYYSQIVNDFQKGDIAEGYSVSREKKESFPLTVTSAQKNPTAFYLCASSPRTENTEAFFGQGTRLTVV.